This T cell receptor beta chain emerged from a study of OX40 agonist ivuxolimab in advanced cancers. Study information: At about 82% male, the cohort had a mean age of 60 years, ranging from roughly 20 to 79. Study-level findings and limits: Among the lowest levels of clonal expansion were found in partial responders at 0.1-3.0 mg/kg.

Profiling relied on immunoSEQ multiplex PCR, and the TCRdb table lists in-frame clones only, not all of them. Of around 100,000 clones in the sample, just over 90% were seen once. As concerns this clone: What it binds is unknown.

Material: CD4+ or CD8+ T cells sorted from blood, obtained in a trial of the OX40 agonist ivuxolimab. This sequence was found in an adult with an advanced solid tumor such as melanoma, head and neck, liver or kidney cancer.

The chain's CDR3 is CASSVIANTGELFF. The CDR3 DNA sequence: TGTGCCAGCAGCGTCATAGCGAACACCGGGGAGCTGTTTTTT. The chain joins TRBV9 to TRBJ2-2; unclear D gene. The V and J ends lost 2 bases and 0 bases respectively, with 5 bases between them. Germline CDR1 and CDR2: SGDLS and YYNGEE. This CDR3 spans 14 amino acids.